This TCR beta chain was found in a study of T cell responses to AZD1222 COVID-19 vaccine. This clone was picked up one time. Here immunoSEQ multiplex PCR was the method, and the copy in TCRdb shows in-frame clones only, minus some. The top ten hold roughly a sixth of the sample, which has more than 95,000 clones, around 89% seen once. V lost 8 bases, J lost 5 bases, and 13 bases stayed unmatched. The CDR3 length is 15 residues. CDR1 and CDR2 (germline): MNHEY, SVGAGI. The clonotype comes from an adult in good health. The specimen comprised peripheral blood, sampled on day 0 of AZD1222 vaccination. The V and J genes are TRBV6-5 and TRBJ2-7, with 9 bases lining up with TRBD1. This chain's CDR3 is CASRKRRQGGNEQYF. In nucleotides, the CDR3 is TGTGCCAGCCGAAAACGCCGACAGGGGGGAAACGAGCAGTACTTC.